This note documents a single T cell receptor (beta chain) sequence. This clone appeared once. It has no known antigen specificity. Base qualities are missing; no much larger clone stands one base away. The CDR3 regions of human TCRbeta chains were analyzed by immunosequencing. As for the original processing: TCRs in the repertoires were compared against a reference library of SARS-CoV-2-specific TCRs that had been generated with the MIRA antigen-specificity platform. Breadth was defined as the fraction of unique TCRs that were SARS-CoV-2-associated. Depth was defined as the fraction of total T cells that were SARS-CoV-2-associated. Using the MIRA data, every spike-specific TCR was mapped to the spike region that the TCR reacted to and assigned to either a CD4 or a CD8 class. Log10-transformed breadth and depth values were compared by one-way ANOVA with Sidak's multiple comparisons tests. TCRdb took this table from immuneACCESS and kept in-frame rearrangements with V and J called. Such tables lack part of the clones; where checked against another copy, unresolved V genes explain under half of the gap, and the rest is unexplained. V and J calls and clone size are given by that table; D and trimming were obtained from the DNA. The sample table contains 170,000 or so clones; only one count was recorded for around 90% of them. Under 14% of the sample lies in the top ten.

This entry is derived from a study of T cell responses to AZD1222 COVID-19 vaccine (dated by TCRdb to about 2021). Study-level background: A total of 230 to 250 trial participants underwent TCR sequencing, of whom around 200 received two doses of AZD1222 and about 25 received two doses of the MenACWY control vaccine. Enrollment into the trials was organized by age into subgroups of 18-55, 56-69 and 70-plus years, and those subgroups contained 148, 28 and 57 TCR-sequenced participants, respectively. Findings and caveats that apply to the study as a whole: The vaccine-associated CD4 TCRs covered the entire spike protein, and the dominant responses fell in regions 160-218 and 743-854. Conclusions about previously exposed vaccinees are limited because only six or seven AZD1222 recipients were SARS-CoV-2 seropositive at baseline. Epitopes outside the regions mutated in the B.1.351 and B.1.1.7 variants were reportedly recognized by nearly half of the unique spike-specific TCRs. Participants were mostly white British, with more females than males. The authors suggested clonal diversity may have been underestimated. Because no day 14 peak-response samples were available, repertoires were characterized only after the peak T cell response. After two AZD1222 doses, both the breadth and the depth of spike-specific TCRs were significantly higher than at day 0 and than in MenACWY recipients. The 56-69-year group was small, and its depth increase did not reach significance, likely because of low power.

Sample time point, as interpreted from the label and publication: about 28 days (+/-7) after the second vaccine dose. AZD1222 recipients whose second dose came at about 4 weeks and those whose second dose came at about 12 weeks were combined into one group, since spike-specific TCR depth and breadth did not differ between the two schedules. Vaccinee samples came from UK trials COV001 and COV002, including a single-blind randomized controlled phase 2/3 trial of AZD1222 (ChAdOx1 nCoV-19) in healthy adults. Trial participant PBMC samples were collected at day 0 and day 28 after the second dose for TCRbeta chain sequencing. Relative to germline, V is missing 6 bases and J is missing 3 bases, with 6 bases of the junction outside any gene match. From the cysteine up to the phenylalanine, the CDR3 has a length of 16 residues. Only the CDR3 DNA is retained, 48 bases long and in frame from the first base. Based on the germline V gene (reference sequence), the CDR1 and CDR2 sequences are LNHDA and SQIVND.

This receptor was taken from an adult who received the AZD1222 COVID-19 vaccine. The sample was peripheral blood, taken 28 days after the second AZD1222 dose. The chain uses TRBV19 and TRBJ1-3; 12 central nucleotides agree with TRBD1. The CDR3 region: CASSKGQGANGNTIYF. The nucleotide sequence reads TGTGCCAGTAGCAAGGGACAGGGGGCTAATGGAAACACCATATATTTT.